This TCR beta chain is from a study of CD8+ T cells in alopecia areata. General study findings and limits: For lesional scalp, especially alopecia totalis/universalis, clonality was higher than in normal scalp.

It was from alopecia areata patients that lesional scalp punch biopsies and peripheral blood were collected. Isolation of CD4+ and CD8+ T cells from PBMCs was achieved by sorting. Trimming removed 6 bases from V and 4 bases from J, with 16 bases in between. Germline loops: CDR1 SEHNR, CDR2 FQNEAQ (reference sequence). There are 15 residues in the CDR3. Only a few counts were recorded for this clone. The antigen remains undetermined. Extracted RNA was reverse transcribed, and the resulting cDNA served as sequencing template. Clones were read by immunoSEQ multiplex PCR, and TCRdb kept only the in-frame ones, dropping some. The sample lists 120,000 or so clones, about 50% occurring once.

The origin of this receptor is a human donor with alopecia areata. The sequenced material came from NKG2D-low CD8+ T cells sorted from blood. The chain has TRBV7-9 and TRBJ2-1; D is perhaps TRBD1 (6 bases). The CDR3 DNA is TGTGCCAGCAGTGGCGGACAGTCTTCTTACAATGAGCAGTTCTTC. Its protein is CASSGGQSSYNEQFF.